Following are 19 T cell receptor beta chains from one sample sequenced in a study of cytomegalovirus exposure and HLA in healthy donors (TCRdb year 2017). Library method: the immunoSEQ multiplex PCR assay. A mixture of 60 forward primers for TCR Vbeta segments and 13 reverse primers for TCR Jbeta segments was used in the multiplex PCR. The immuneACCESS repertoire file appears here via TCRdb, limited to in-frame rearrangements. These files lack a portion of the clones; in checked studies, under half of the deficit traces to unresolved V genes, and the cause of the others is not known. For this sample the table gives under 150,000 clones, of which about 76% were detected only once. About 3.1% of the sample rests with the top ten. The source material was PBMCs. The receptor set was obtained from a female donor in good health and CMV-seronegative.

Comment on this clone: Germline and junction disagree at one end, which may indicate a read error. The rearrangement joins TRBV7-7 to TRBJ2-1, with 11 bases fitting TRBD1. Germline CDR1 reads SSHAT; CDR2 reads FNYEAQ (reference sequence). This CDR3 region has 15 residues. The CDR3: CASSLRTGGYSEQFF. CDR3 bases: TGTGCTAGCAGCTTACGGACAGGGGGCTACTCTGAGCAGTTCTTC.

This rearrangement joins TRBV4-3 to TRBJ1-6, with D perhaps matching TRBD1 (6 bases). CDR3 length equals 14 residues. The V end was cut by 0 bases, the J end by 10 bases, with 10 bases between. The germline V gene encodes CDR1 LGHNA and CDR2 YSLEER. The CDR3 sequence: CASSQDDRRSPLHF. The CDR3 DNA reads TGCGCCAGCAGCCAAGATGACAGGCGCTCACCCCTCCACTTT.

The chain is built from TRBV5-4 and TRBJ2-6; D possibly corresponds to TRBD1 (6 bases). CDR1 and CDR2 (germline): SGHNT, YYREEE (reference sequence). Trimming removed 2 bases at V and 0 bases at J, with 6 bases between. This CDR3 contains 15 residues. CDR3 DNA: TGTGCCAGCAGCTTAGGGGGCTCTGGGGCCAACGTCCTGACTTTC. Its protein is CASSLGGSGANVLTF.

J is TRBJ1-1 and V is TRBV27, with D uncertain. The CDR3 runs 13 residues. In germline, CDR1 is MNHEY, CDR2 SMNVEV (reference sequence). The V and J ends lost 2 bases and 7 bases respectively, with 11 bases between them. As DNA, the CDR3 is TGTGCCAGCAGTTTAAGAGGCGGGAGTGAAGCTTTCTTT. It codes for CASSLRGGSEAFF.

J is TRBJ1-1 and V is TRBV7-8, with D possibly matching TRBD1 (5 bases). Germline-derived CDR1 and CDR2 are SGHVS and FQNEAQ. The CDR3 sequence is 15 residues long. Trimming took off 5 bases at V and 1 base at J, with 14 bases between the two ends. This chain's CDR3 is CASSTPRDRNTEAFF. The CDR3 DNA follows: TGTGCCAGCAGCACCCCCCGCGACAGGAACACTGAAGCTTTCTTT.

The CDR3 nucleotides are TGTGCCAGCAGTTACTCAACTAGCACAGATACGCAGTATTTT. This sequence encodes CASSYSTSTDTQYF. The rearrangement joins TRBV6-5 to TRBJ2-3; D remains ambiguous. The CDR3 has 14 amino acids. Germline CDR1 MNHEY, CDR2 SVGAGI. V was clipped by 0 bases and J by 0 bases, with 4 bases between them.

The genes are TRBV7-2 and TRBJ1-6, with 7 bases identical to TRBD1. The CDR3 is made up of 15 amino acids. V gave up 5 bases and J gave up 4 bases; unmatched junction bases: 5. Germline values: CDR1 SGHTA, CDR2 FQGNSA. The CDR3 coding sequence is TGTGCCAGCAGCCCCGGACAGGAGTATAATTCACCCCTCCACTTT. Protein: CASSPGQEYNSPLHF.

This sequence joins TRBV5-4 and TRBJ2-5; 9 bases match TRBD1. Unmatched junction bases numbered 5, after V lost 3 bases and J lost 5 bases. The germline V gene encodes CDR1 SGHNT and CDR2 YYREEE (reference sequence). The CDR3 runs to 14 residues. This CDR3 reads CASSSTGGWETQYF. CDR3 DNA: TGTGCCAGCAGCTCCACAGGGGGCTGGGAGACCCAGTACTTC.

This clone has a single count. J is TRBJ1-2 and V is TRBV11-2; 7 positions match TRBD1. CDR3 length: 14 residues. V lost 6 bases to trimming and J lost 8 bases; unmatched junction nucleotides: 12. CDR1 SGHAT and CDR2 FQNNGV come from the germline V gene. The DNA for the CDR3 is TGTGCCAGCAGTCCCGGGACAGCGACTATCGGCTACACCTTC. Translation: CASSPGTATIGYTF. The full variable domain, its missing parts supplied by reference TRBV11-2 and TRBJ1-2, is EAGVAQSPRYKIIEKRQSVAFWCNPISGHATLYWYQQILGQGPKLLIQFQNNGVVDDSQLPKDRFSAERLKGVDSTLKIQPAKLEDSAVYLCASSPGTATIGYTFGSGTRLTVV.

The V call is TRBV5-8, the J call TRBJ2-7; 10 bases are shared with TRBD1. Germline V CDR1 and CDR2: SGHTS, YDEGEE. The CDR3 is made up of 14 amino acids. Trimming took 4 bases from V and 8 from J; bases not matched to a gene: 9. CDR3 bases: TGTGCCAGCAGCCCGCTCAGGGGACAGGGGAAGCAGTACTTC. It specifies CASSPLRGQGKQYF. Drawing the rest from reference TRBV5-8 and TRBJ2-7, the complete variable domain is EAGVTQSPTHLIKTRGQQATLRCSPISGHTSVYWYQQALGLGLQFLLWYDEGEERNRGNFPPRFSGRQFPNYSSELNVNALELEDSALYLCASSPLRGQGKQYFGPGTRLTVT.

The rearrangement joins TRBV6-1 to TRBJ2-7, with 11 nucleotides matching TRBD2. Trimming took 6 bases from V and 1 from J; bases not matched to a gene: 2. The CDR3 has 14 residues. The V gene's germline CDR1 is MNHNS and CDR2 SASEGT. CDR3: CASRGTSGSYEQYF. The DNA of the CDR3 is TGTGCCAGCAGGGGGACTAGCGGTTCCTACGAGCAGTACTTC.

A note on this clone: One end of the junction does not line up with germline, which may come from a read error. The chain has TRBV19 and TRBJ1-2; D might be TRBD1 (6 bases). Germline CDR1 and CDR2: LNHDA and SQIVND (reference sequence). The CDR3 is made up of 14 amino acids. The CDR3 DNA follows: TGTGCCAGTAGTATACAATTTCTTGGGGACATTACCCACTTC. This encodes CASSIQFLGDITHF.

This clone came up once. The genes are TRBV12-5 and TRBJ2-1, with TRBD1 identical over 7 bases. The junction had 6 bases not matched to a gene; V was cut back by 1 base and J by 6 bases. The CDR3 has 15 residues. Germline assignment: CDR1 LGHNT and CDR2 FRNRAP. CDR3 coding DNA: TGTGCTAGTGGTTTGGGAAGACAGGGCGGCAATGAGCAGTTCTTC. It yields the protein CASGLGRQGGNEQFF.

The chain joins TRBV5-6 to TRBJ2-5; 9 bases align to TRBD2. This CDR3 is built from 14 residues. The trim removed 3 bases at V and 3 bases at J, leaving 3 bases unmatched. Germline V gene lookup returns CDR1 SGHDT and CDR2 YYEEEE. The CDR3 spells CASSSGLAEETQYF. CDR3 DNA: TGTGCCAGCAGCTCGGGACTAGCCGAAGAGACCCAGTACTTC.

The chain couples TRBV6-5 to TRBJ2-1; 16 bases fit TRBD2. The length of the CDR3 is 15 residues. Germline CDR1 reads MNHEY; CDR2 reads SVGAGI. V shed 7 bases and J 5 bases; nucleotides not matched to a gene: 2. CDR3 DNA: TGTGCCAGCAAGGGACTAGCGGGAGGGGACAATGAGCAGTTCTTC. Translating it yields CASKGLAGGDNEQFF.

This clone has a single count. The V gene is TRBV27, the J gene TRBJ2-5, with TRBD2 matching 7 bases. The CDR3 loop spans 15 amino acids. Trimming removed 5 bases from V and 7 bases from J; junction bases left unmatched: 13. Germline V gene data show CDR1 as MNHEY and CDR2 as SMNVEV (reference sequence). In DNA, the CDR3 is TGTGCCAGCAGTCTCCTGGGAGGGGAGGTGGGGACCCAGTACTTC. Protein product: CASSLLGGEVGTQYF.

The V gene is TRBV2, the J gene TRBJ2-2, with a tentative D call TRBD2 (6 bases). Trimming shortened V by 6 bases and J by 1 base, and 15 bases separated the two germline ends. The germline V gene encodes CDR1 SNHLY and CDR2 FYNNEI. The CDR3 is 16 amino acids. CDR3 DNA sequence: TGTGCCAGCAGCGCCGCTAGCGTAGGGAACACCGGGGAGCTGTTTTTT. Its translation is CASSAASVGNTGELFF.

The gene calls are TRBV29-1 and TRBJ2-1; the match to TRBD2 covers 7 bases. The V gene end was trimmed by 6 bases and the J gene end by 6 bases; junction bases not matched to a gene: 11. The V gene's germline CDR1 is SQVTM and CDR2 ANQGSEA. The CDR3 runs 14 residues. The CDR3 DNA sequence: TGCAGCGTGCACACTTGGGCTAGCGGCAATGAGCAGTTCTTC. The encoded protein is CSVHTWASGNEQFF.

The chain is built from TRBV9 and TRBJ2-5; 7 nucleotides align to TRBD2. Per the germline V gene, CDR1 is SGDLS and CDR2 is YYNGEE. The CDR3 covers 14 residues. V gave up 10 bases and J gave up 4 bases; unmatched junction bases: 13. The CDR3, as DNA: TGTGCCGGGCTCTGGGGGGAGGGCCGAGAGACCCAGTACTTC. Amino acid sequence: CAGLWGEGRETQYF.